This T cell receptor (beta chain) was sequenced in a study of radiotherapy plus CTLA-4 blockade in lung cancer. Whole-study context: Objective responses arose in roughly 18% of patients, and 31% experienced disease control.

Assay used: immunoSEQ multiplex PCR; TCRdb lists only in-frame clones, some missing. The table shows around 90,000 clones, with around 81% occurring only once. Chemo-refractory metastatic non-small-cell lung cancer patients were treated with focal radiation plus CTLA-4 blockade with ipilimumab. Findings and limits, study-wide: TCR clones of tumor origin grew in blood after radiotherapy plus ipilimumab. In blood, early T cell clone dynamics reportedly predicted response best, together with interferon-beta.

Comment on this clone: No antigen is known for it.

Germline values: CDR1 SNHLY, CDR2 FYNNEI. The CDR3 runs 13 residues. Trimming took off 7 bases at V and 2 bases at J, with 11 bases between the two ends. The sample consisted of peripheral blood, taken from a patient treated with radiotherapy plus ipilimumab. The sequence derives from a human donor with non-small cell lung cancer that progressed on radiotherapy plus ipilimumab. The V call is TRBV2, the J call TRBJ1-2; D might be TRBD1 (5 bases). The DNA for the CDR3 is TGTGCCAGCAAGGGGCAGCCGAACTATGGCTACACCTTC. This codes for CASKGQPNYGYTF.